The present TCR beta chain was sequenced within a study of blood T cell repertoires in COVID-19. Study background: Acute and convalescent COVID-19 specimens originated in the United States, Italy and Spain.

Patients in Seattle were enrolled during active infection, then followed longitudinally. Authors' processing steps: Amplification of reference gene primers was used by the study to estimate nucleated cell counts. Profiling relied on immunoSEQ multiplex PCR, and the TCRdb table lists in-frame clones only, not all of them. Clone size and the V and J calls come from that table; the DNA yielded D and trimming. The table includes over 400,000 clones, 70% to 90% detected once. Looked up from germline, CDR1 is LGHDT and CDR2 is YNNKEL (reference sequence). CDR3 length: 13 residues. V dropped 4 bases and J dropped 5 bases, with 11 bases sitting between them.

The TCR originated in a woman aged 45-60 years with COVID-19, enrolled during active disease. Sequenced input: peripheral blood. The V gene is TRBV3-1 (or the pseudogene TRBV3-2), the J gene TRBJ1-1; D might be TRBD1 (6 bases). The CDR3 bases are TGTGCCAGCAGCCGGACAGCGGGGACTGAAGCTTTCTTT. Protein sequence: CASSRTAGTEAFF.